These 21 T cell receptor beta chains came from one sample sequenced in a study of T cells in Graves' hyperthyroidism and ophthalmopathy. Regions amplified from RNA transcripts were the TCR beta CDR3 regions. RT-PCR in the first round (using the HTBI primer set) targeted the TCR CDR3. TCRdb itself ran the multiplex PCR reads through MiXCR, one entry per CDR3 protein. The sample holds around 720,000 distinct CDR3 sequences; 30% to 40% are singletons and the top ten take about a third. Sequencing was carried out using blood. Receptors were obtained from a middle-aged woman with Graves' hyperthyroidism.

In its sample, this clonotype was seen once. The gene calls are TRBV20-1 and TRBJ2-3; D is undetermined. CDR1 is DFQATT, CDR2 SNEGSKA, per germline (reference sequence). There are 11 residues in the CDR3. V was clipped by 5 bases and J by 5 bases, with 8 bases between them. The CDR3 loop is CSAGIGDTQYF. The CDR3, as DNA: TGCAGTGCTGGGATAGGAGATACGCAGTATTTT.

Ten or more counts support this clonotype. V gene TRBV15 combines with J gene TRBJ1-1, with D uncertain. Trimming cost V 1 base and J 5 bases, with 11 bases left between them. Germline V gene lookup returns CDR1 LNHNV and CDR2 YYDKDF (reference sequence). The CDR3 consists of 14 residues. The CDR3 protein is CATSRAGRGTEAFF. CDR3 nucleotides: TGTGCCACCAGCAGAGCCGGTCGGGGAACTGAAGCTTTCTTT.

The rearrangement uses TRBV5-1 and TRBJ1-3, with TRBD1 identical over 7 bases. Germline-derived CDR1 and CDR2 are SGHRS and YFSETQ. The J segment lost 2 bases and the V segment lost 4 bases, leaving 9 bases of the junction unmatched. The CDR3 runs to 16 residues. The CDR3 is CASSNTNRGAGNTIYF. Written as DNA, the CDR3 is TGCGCCAGCAGCAATACTAACAGGGGAGCTGGAAACACCATATATTTT.

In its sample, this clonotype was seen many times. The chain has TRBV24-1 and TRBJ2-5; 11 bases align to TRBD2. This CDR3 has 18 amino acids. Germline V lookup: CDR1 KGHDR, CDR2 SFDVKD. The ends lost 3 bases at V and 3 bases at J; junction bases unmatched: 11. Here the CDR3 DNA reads TGTGCCACCAGTGATCCCCGTCGGGCTAGCGGGGGGAAAGAGACCCAGTACTTC. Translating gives CATSDPRRASGGKETQYF.

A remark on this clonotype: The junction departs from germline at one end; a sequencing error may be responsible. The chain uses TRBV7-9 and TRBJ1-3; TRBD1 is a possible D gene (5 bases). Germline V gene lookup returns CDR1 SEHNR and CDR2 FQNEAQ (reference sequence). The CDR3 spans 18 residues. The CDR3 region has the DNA TGCGCCAGCAGCCAGGAAACCCAGACAGTTTCTTCTGGAAACACCATATATTTT. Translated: CASSQETQTVSSGNTIYF. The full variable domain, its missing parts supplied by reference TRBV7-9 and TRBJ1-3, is DTGVSQNPRHKITKRGQNVTFRCDPISEHNRLYWYRQTLGQGPEFLTYFQNEAQLEKSRLLSDRFSAERPKGSFSTLEIQRTEQGDSAMYLCASSQETQTVSSGNTIYFGEGSWLTVV.

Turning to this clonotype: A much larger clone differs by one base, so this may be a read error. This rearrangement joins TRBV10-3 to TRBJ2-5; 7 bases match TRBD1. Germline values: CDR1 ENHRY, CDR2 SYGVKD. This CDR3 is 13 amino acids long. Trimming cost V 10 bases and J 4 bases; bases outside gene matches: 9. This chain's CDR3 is CANNRDSRETQYF. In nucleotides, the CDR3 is TGTGCCAACAATCGGGACAGTCGAGAGACCCAGTACTTC.

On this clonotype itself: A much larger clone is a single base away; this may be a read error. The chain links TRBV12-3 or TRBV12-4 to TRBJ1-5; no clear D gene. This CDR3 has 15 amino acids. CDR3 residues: CASSSGSKVSQPHHF. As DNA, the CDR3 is TGTGCCAGCAGCTCCGGGTCCAAGGTCTCACAGCCCCACCATTTT.

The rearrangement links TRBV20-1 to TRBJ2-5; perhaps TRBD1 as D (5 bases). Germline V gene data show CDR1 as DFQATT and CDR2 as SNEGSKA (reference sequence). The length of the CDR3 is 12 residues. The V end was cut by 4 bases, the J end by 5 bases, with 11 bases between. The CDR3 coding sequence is TGCAGTGCTACCAGGGTGAAGGAGACCCAGTACTTC. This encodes CSATRVKETQYF.

CDR3 residues: CASSARQGGDYEQYF. CDR3 nucleotide sequence: TGTGCCAGCAGTGCTAGACAGGGGGGGGATTACGAGCAGTACTTC. The gene calls are TRBV7-2 and TRBJ2-7; TRBD1 agrees at 9 bases. Germline V gives CDR1 SGHTA, CDR2 FQGNSA. This CDR3 spans 15 amino acids. J lost 4 bases, V lost 6 bases, and 10 bases had no gene match.

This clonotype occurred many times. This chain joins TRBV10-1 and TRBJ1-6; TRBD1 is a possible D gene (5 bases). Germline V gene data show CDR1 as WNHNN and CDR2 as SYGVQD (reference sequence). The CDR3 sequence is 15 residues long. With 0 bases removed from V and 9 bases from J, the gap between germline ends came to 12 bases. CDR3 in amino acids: CASSESAGSSSPLHF. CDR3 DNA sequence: TGCGCCAGCAGTGAGTCCGCAGGGAGTAGTTCACCCCTCCACTTT.

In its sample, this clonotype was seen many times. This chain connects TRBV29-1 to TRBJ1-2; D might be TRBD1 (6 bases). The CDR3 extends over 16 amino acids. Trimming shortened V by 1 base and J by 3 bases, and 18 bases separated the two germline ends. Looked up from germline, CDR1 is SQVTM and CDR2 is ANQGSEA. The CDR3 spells CSVEGVVHRVDYGYTF. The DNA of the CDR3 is TGCAGCGTTGAAGGGGTCGTACACAGGGTCGACTATGGCTACACCTTC.

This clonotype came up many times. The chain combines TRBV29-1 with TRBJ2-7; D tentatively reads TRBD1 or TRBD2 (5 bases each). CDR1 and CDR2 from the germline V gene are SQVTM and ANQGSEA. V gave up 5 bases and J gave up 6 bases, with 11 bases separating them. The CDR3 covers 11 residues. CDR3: CSVSRGPEQYF. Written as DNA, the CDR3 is TGCAGCGTTTCCCGGGGCCCCGAGCAGTACTTC.

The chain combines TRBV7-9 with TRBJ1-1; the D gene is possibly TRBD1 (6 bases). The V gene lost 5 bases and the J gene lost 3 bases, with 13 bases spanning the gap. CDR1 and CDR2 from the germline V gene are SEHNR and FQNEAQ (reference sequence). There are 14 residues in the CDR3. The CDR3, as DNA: TGTGCCAGCAGCCCAGACAGGCGGTACACTGAAGCTTTCTTT. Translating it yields CASSPDRRYTEAFF.

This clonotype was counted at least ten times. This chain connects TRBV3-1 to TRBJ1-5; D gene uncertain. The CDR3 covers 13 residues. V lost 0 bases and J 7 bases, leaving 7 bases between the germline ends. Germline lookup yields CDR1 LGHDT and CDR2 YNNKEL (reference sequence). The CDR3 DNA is TGTGCCAGCAGCCAAGATCAGGTACAGCCCCAGCATTTT. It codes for CASSQDQVQPQHF. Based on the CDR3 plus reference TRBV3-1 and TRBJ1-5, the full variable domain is DTAVSQTPKYLVTQMGNDKSIKCEQNLGHDTMYWYKQDSKKFLKIMFSYNNKELIINETVPNRFSPKSPDKAHLNLHINSLELGDSAVYFCASSQDQVQPQHFGDGTRLSIL.

The CDR3 loop reads CASTSVSVTYEQYF. Written as DNA, the CDR3 is TGTGCCAGCACCTCTGTTTCGGTGACCTACGAGCAGTACTTC. This chain connects TRBV6-1 to TRBJ2-7; D gene uncertain. CDR1 is MNHNS and CDR2 is SASEGT in the germline V gene. V was clipped by 7 bases and J by 2 bases, with 15 bases between them. This CDR3 spans 14 amino acids.

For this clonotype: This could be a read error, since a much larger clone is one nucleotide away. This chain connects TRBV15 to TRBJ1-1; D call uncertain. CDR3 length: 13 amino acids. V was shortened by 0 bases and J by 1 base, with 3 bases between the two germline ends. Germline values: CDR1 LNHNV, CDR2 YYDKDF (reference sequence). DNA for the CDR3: TGTGCCACCAGCAGAGAAGAGAACACTGAAGCTTTCTTT. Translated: CATSREENTEAFF.

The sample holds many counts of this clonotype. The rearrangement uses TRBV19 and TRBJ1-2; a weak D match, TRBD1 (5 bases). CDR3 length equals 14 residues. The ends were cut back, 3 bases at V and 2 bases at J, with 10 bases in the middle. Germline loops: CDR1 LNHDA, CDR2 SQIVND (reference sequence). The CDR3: CASSMGPVNYGYTF. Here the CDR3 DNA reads TGTGCCAGTAGTATGGGGCCGGTAAACTATGGCTACACCTTC.

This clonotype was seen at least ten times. In DNA, the CDR3 is TGCAGCGTTGAGATCAGGGGGAACACTGAAGCTTTCTTT. Translating it yields CSVEIRGNTEAFF. The gene calls are TRBV29-1 and TRBJ1-1, with D possibly being TRBD1 (6 bases). Germline lookup yields CDR1 SQVTM and CDR2 ANQGSEA. V was clipped by 3 bases and J by 1 base, with 9 bases between them. The CDR3 has 13 amino acids.

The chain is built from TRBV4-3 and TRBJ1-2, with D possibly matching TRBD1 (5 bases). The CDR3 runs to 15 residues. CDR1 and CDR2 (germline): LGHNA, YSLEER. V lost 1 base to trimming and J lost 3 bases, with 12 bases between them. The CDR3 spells CASSQVGRGDYGYTF. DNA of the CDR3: TGCGCCAGCAGCCAAGTAGGCCGGGGGGACTATGGCTACACCTTC.

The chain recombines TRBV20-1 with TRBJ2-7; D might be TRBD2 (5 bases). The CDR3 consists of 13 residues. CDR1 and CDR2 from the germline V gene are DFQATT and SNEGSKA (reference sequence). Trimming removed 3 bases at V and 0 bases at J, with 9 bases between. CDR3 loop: CSARWESSYEQYF. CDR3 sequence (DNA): TGCAGTGCTAGGTGGGAGAGCTCCTACGAGCAGTACTTC.

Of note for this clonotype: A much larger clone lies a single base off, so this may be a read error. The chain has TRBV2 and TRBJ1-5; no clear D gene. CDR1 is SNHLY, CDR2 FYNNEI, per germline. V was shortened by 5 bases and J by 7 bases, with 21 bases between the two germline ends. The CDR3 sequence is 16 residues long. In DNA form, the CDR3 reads TGTGCCAGCAGTTTAGCCGACACGCCAGGTGGGCAGCCCCAGCATTTT. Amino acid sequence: CASSLADTPGGQPQHF.